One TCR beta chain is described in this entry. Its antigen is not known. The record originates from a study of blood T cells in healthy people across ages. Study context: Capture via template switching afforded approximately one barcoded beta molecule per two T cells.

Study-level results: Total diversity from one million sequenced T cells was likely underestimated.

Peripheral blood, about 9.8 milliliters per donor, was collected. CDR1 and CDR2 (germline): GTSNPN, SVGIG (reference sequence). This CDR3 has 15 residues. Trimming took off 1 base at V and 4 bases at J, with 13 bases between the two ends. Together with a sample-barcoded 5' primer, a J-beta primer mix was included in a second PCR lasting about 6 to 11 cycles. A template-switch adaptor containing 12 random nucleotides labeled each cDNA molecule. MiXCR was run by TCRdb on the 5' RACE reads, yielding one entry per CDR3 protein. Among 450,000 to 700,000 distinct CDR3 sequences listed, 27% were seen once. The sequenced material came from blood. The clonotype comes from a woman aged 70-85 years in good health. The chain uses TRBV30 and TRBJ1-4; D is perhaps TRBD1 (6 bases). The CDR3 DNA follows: TGTGCCTGGAGTGGCCTAAGACAGGTTAATGAAAAACTGTTTTTT. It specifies CAWSGLRQVNEKLFF.